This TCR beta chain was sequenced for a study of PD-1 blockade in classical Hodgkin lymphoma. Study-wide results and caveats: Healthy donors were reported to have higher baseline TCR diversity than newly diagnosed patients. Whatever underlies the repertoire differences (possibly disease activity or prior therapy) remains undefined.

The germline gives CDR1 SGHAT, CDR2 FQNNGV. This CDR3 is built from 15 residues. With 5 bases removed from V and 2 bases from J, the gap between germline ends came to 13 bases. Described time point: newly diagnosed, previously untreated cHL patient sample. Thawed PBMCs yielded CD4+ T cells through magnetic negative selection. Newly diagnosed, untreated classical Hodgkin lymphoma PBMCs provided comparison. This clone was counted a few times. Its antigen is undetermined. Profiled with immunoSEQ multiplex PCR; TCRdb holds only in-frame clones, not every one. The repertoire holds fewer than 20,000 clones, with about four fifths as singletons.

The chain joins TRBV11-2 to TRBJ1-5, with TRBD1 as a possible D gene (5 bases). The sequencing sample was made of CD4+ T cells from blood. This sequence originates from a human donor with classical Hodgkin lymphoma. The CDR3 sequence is CASSPGTLGNQPQHF. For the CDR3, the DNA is TGTGCCAGCAGCCCCGGGACCTTAGGCAATCAGCCCCAGCATTTT.